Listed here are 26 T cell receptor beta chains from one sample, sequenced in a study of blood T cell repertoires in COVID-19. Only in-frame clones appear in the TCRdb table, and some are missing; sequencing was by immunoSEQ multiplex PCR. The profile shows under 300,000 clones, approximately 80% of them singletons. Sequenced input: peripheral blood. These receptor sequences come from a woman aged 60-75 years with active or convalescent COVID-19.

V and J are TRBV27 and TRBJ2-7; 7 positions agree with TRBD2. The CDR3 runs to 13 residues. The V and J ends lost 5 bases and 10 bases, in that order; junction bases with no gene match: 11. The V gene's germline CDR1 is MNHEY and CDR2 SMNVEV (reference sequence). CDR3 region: CASSGPPGRGQYF. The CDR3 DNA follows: TGTGCCAGCAGTGGCCCCCCGGGGAGGGGTCAGTACTTC.

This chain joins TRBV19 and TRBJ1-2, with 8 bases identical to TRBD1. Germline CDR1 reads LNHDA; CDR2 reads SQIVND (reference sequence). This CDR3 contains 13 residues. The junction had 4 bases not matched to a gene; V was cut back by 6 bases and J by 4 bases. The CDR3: CASRGTGSYGYTF. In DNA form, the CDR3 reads TGTGCCAGTAGAGGGACAGGTAGCTATGGCTACACCTTC.

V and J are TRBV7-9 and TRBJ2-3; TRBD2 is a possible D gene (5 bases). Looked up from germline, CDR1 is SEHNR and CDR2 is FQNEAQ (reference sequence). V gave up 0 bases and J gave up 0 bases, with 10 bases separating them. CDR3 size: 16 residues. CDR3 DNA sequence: TGTGCCAGCAGCTTAGCCAAGCGGAGTAGCACAGATACGCAGTATTTT. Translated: CASSLAKRSSTDTQYF.

The CDR3 DNA follows: TGCAGCGTTGGAACCCAGGGAAAGCACTACGAGCAGTACTTC. Amino acids: CSVGTQGKHYEQYF. The V and J genes are TRBV29-1 and TRBJ2-7; D perhaps matches TRBD1 (5 bases). V dropped 4 bases and J dropped 3 bases, with 16 bases sitting between them. The CDR3 sequence is 14 residues long. CDR1 and CDR2 from the germline V gene are SQVTM and ANQGSEA.

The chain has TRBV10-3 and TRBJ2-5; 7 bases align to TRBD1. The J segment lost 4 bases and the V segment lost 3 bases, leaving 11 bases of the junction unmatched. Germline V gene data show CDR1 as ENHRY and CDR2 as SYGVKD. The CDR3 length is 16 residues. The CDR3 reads CAISDHSKPGGETQYF. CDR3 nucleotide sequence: TGTGCCATCAGTGACCATTCGAAGCCAGGGGGAGAGACCCAGTACTTC.

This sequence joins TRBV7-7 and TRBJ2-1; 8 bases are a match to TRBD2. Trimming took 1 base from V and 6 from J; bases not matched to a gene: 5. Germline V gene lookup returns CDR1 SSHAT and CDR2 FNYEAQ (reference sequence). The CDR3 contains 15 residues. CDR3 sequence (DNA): TGTGCCAGCAGCTTAGACCCTAGCGGGCGCAATGAGCAGTTCTTC. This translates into CASSLDPSGRNEQFF.

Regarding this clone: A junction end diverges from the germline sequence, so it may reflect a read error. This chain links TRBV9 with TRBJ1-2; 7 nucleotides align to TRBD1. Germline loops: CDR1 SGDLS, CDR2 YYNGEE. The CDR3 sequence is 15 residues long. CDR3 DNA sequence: TGTGCCAGCAGCGTACTTAGTACCCGGGGTGGGACAGTCTACTTC. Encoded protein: CASSVLSTRGGTVYF.

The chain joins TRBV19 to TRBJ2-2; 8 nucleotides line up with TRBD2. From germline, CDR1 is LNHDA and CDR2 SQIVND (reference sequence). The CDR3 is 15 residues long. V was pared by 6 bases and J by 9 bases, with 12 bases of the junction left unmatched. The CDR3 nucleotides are TGTGCCAGTAGCCGGGAGGGCCCTGGGGGGCGGGAGCTGTTTTTT. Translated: CASSREGPGGRELFF.

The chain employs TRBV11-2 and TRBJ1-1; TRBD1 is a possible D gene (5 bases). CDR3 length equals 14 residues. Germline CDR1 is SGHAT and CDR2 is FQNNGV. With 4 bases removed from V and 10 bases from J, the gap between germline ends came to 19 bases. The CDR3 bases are TGTGCCAGCAGCTCACCCGGGACTCAGGGACCAGCTTTCTTT. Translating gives CASSSPGTQGPAFF.

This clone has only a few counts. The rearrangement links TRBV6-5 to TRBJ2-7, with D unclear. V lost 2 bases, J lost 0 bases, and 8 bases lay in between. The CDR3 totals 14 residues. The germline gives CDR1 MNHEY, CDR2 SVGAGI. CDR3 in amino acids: CASSYVASSYEQYF. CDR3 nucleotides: TGTGCCAGCAGTTACGTAGCCAGCTCCTACGAGCAGTACTTC.

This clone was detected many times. CDR3 coding DNA: TGCGCCAGCAGCCCCCGGGACAGGGAAAACACTGAAGCTTTCTTT. This sequence encodes CASSPRDRENTEAFF. The gene calls are TRBV5-1 and TRBJ1-1, with 9 nucleotides matching TRBD1. The CDR3 consists of 15 residues. The trim removed 4 bases at V and 2 bases at J, leaving 6 bases unmatched. Germline CDR1 and CDR2: SGHRS and YFSETQ. Variable domain in full (rest from reference TRBV5-1 and TRBJ1-1): KAGVTQTPRYLIKTRGQQVTLSCSPISGHRSVSWYQQTPGQGLQFLFEYFSETQRNKGNFPGRFSGRQFSNSRSEMNVSTLELGDSALYLCASSPRDRENTEAFFGQGTRLTVV.

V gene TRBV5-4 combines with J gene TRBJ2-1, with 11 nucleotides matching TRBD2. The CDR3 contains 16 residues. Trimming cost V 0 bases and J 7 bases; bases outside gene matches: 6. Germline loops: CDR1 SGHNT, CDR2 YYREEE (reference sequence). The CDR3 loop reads CASSLGGTSGLNEQFF. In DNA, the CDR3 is TGTGCCAGCAGCTTGGGAGGGACTAGCGGATTAAATGAGCAGTTCTTC.

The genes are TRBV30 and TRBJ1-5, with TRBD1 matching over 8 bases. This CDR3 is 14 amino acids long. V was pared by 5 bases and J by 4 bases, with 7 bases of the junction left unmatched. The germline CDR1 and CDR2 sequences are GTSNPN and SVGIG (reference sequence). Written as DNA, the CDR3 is TGTGCCTGGGGGCGGACAGGGTGGAATCAGCCCCAGCATTTT. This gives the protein CAWGRTGWNQPQHF.

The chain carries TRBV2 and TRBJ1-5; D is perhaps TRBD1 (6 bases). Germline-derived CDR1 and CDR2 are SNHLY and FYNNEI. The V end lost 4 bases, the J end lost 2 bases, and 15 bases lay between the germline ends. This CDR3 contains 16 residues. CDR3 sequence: CASSGVGGAGNQPQHF. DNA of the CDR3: TGTGCCAGCAGTGGAGTCGGGGGGGCCGGCAATCAGCCCCAGCATTTT.

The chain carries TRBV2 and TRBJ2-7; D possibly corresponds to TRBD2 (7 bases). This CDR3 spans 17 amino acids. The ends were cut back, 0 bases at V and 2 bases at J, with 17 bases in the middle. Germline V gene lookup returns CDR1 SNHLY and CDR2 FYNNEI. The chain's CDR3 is CASSEAGGAGIPYEQYF. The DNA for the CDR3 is TGTGCCAGCAGTGAAGCGGGGGGGGCTGGGATCCCCTACGAGCAGTACTTC.

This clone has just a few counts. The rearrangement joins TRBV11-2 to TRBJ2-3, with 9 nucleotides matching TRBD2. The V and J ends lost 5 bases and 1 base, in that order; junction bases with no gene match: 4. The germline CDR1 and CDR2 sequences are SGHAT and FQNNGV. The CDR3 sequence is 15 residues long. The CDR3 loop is CASSAGGRRTDTQYF. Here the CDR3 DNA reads TGTGCCAGCAGCGCGGGGGGGAGGCGCACAGATACGCAGTATTTT.

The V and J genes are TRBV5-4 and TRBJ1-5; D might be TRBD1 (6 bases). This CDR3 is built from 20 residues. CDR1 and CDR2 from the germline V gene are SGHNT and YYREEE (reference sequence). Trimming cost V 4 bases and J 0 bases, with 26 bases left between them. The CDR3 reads CASSRSPWLEQGNSNQPQHF. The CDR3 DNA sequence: TGTGCCAGCAGCCGATCCCCTTGGTTGGAACAGGGAAATAGCAATCAGCCCCAGCATTTT.

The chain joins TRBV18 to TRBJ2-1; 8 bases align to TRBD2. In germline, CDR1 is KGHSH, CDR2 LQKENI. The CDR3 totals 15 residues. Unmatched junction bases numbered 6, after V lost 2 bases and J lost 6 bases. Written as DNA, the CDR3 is TGTGCCAGCTCACCAGAAACGGGGGGGCTCAATGAGCAGTTCTTC. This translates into CASSPETGGLNEQFF.

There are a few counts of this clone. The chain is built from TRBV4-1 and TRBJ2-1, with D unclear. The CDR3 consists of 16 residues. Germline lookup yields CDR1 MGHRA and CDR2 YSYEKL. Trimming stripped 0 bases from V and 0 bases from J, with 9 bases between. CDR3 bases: TGCGCCAGCAGCCAAGATGAGTGGAGCTCCTACAATGAGCAGTTCTTC. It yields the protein CASSQDEWSSYNEQFF.

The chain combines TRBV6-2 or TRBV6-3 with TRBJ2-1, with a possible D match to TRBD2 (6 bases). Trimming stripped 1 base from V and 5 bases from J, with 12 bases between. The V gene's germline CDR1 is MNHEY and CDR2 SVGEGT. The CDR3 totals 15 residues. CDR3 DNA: TGTGCCAGCAGTTACTTTGGGCGGGAAAACAATGAGCAGTTCTTC. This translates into CASSYFGRENNEQFF.

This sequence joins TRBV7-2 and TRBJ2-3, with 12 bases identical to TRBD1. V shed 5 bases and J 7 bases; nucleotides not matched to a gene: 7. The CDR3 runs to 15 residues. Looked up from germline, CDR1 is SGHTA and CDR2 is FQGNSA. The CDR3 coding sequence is TGTGCCAGCAGCACCGGGACAGGGGGCGGGAATACGCAGTATTTT. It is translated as CASSTGTGGGNTQYF.

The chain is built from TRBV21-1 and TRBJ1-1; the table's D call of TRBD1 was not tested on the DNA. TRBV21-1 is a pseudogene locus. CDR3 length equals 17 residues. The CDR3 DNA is TGTGCCAGCAGCATGAGGGGGGACAGGGGGCATTCCACTGAAGCTTTCTTT. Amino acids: CASSMRGDRGHSTEAFF.

CDR3 in DNA: TGTGCCATCAGTGAGTCGGGACAGGTCACTGAAGCTTTCTTT. Its protein is CAISESGQVTEAFF. The rearrangement joins TRBV10-3 to TRBJ1-1, with 8 bases matching TRBD1. V gave up 0 bases and J gave up 4 bases; unmatched junction bases: 1. The CDR3 contains 14 residues. The germline CDR1 and CDR2 sequences are ENHRY and SYGVKD.

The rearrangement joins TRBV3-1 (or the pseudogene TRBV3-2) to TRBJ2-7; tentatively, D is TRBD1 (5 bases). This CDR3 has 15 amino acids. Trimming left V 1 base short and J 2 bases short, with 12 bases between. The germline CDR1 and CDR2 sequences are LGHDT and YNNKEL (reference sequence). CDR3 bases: TGTGCCAGCAGCCAAGCGTGGGGCGGCACCTACGAGCAGTACTTC. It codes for CASSQAWGGTYEQYF.

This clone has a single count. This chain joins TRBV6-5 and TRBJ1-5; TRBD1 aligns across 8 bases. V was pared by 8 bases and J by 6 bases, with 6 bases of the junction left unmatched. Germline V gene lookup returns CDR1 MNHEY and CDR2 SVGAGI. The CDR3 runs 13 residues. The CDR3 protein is CASGQGIRQPQHF. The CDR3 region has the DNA TGTGCCAGCGGACAGGGAATTCGTCAGCCCCAGCATTTT.

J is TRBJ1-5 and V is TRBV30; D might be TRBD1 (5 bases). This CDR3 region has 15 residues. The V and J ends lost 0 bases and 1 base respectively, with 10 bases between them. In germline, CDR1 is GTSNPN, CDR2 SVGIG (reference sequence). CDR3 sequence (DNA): TGTGCCTGGAGTGTCAAGACAGCGAGCAATCAGCCCCAGCATTTT. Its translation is CAWSVKTASNQPQHF.